This T cell receptor beta chain appears in the sequencing data of a study of blood T cell repertoires in COVID-19 (dated by TCRdb to the early 2020s). In terms of the full investigation: The collaborator samples originated in the United States, Italy and Spain and spanned the acute and convalescent phases of COVID-19. Where available, HLA class I and class II types were taken from metadata supplied by the sample provider and were not determined by assay-based typing. Subjects who had been exposed to COVID-19, were actively infected with it, or had recovered from it provided the deeply sampled blood TCRbeta repertoires that made up the dataset. The material from the prospective study consisted of cDNA or gDNA derived from T cells, B-cell-depleted T cells, or PBMCs. The repertoires were released in a freely available public database intended as a resource for research on the immune response to SARS-CoV-2. Sample metadata almost always included a de-identified subject ID, COVID-19 status, age in years and sex. The samples were drawn from the first 160 participants of the ongoing ImmuneRACE study and from over 950 subjects provided by 6 global collaborators. Points the paper makes about the study in general: How much clinical and demographic metadata was included differed by source and by participant, and the metadata was provided uncurated.

TCRbeta CDR3 regions were amplified from genomic DNA using the immunoSEQ Assay, a bias-controlled multiplex PCR. Turning to the authors' computational methods: Within the assay, amplification of reference gene primers was used to estimate how many nucleated cells each sample contained. Sequence reads were collapsed and filtered to measure the absolute abundance of every unique TCRbeta CDR3 rearrangement. For each sample, productive Simpson clonality was calculated by taking the square root of Simpson's diversity index across productive rearrangements. Held by TCRdb, this immuneACCESS table contains in-frame sequences only and omits some clones. Under half of the omission traces to an unresolved V gene where checked; the cause of the rest is unknown. D and trimming come from the DNA, and the V and J calls and clone size come from that table. This sample is represented by roughly 260,000 clones; approximately 83% of them were singletons. Together, the top ten hold 1.9% of the sample.

Trimming at the junction amounts to 1 base on V and 1 base on J, and the germline ends lie 10 bases apart. The cysteine opens and the phenylalanine closes a CDR3 of 15 amino acids. Of all the DNA, just the CDR3 is kept, 45 bases in frame from base 1. The germline V gene provides CDR1 SGHTA and CDR2 FQGNSA. Points on this clone: Its antigen has not been determined. Per-base qualities were not stored, and no clone one base away is much larger.

Participants in the prospective study were aged roughly 18 to 100 years, lived in about two dozen United States geographic areas, and enrolled through a virtual design. In the prospective study, cohorts were assigned on the basis of participant-reported clinical history obtained from a screening survey and a study questionnaire. Recovered participants in ImmuneRACE Cohort 3 were defined as having two consecutive negative NP/OP PCR tests, clearance from a healthcare professional, or resolution of symptoms. Mobile phlebotomists in the prospective study collected whole blood, serum and a nasopharyngeal or oropharyngeal swab from every participant. Over an approximately 2-month period, participants in the prospective study had the option of providing additional blood draws and questionnaires. Before DNA extraction, prospective study blood samples were shipped either frozen or at room temperature.

The TCR sequence derives from a woman aged 45-60 years who had recovered from COVID-19. Here the chain combines TRBV7-2 and TRBJ1-1; a confident D gene designation cannot be given. Sequenced input: PBMCs or T cells enriched from blood (not recorded which). The DNA is as follows: TGTGCCAGCAGCTTAGGGGCATACAAGAACACTGAAGCTTTCTTT. Its product reads: CASSLGAYKNTEAFF.